The 30 T cell receptor beta chains in this list originate from one sample, sequenced in a study of blood T cell repertoires in COVID-19. TCRdb's table, derived via immunoSEQ multiplex PCR, lists solely in-frame clones and lacks some. This table holds under 300,000 clones, roughly nine tenths found once. Sequenced material: peripheral blood. All receptors derive from a man aged 55 to 70 with acute or convalescent COVID-19.

The chain is built from TRBV28 and TRBJ2-7; D ambiguous. Germline-derived CDR1 and CDR2 are MDHEN and SYDVKM. Deletions cut 3 bases from V and 0 bases from J, with 18 bases between. This CDR3 is 17 amino acids long. CDR3 region: CASSFVIAPRSSYEQYF. DNA for the CDR3: TGTGCCAGCAGTTTTGTTATAGCCCCACGTAGCTCCTACGAGCAGTACTTC.

This sequence joins TRBV11-1 and TRBJ2-1, with 9 bases matching TRBD1. V was pared by 5 bases and J by 8 bases, with 10 bases of the junction left unmatched. CDR1 and CDR2 (germline): SGHAT, FQDESV (reference sequence). The CDR3 sequence is 15 residues long. DNA for the CDR3: TGTGCCAGCAGCGCTGGACAGGGGATGCGCTATGAGCAGTTCTTC. This encodes CASSAGQGMRYEQFF.

The rearrangement links TRBV29-1 to TRBJ2-1, with TRBD2 matching over 8 bases. Losses at the gene ends were 7 bases for V and 4 bases for J; bases not matched to a gene: 9. Germline V gene sequence: CDR1 SQVTM, CDR2 ANQGSEA. The CDR3 consists of 14 residues. The chain's CDR3 is CSAQGSGVYNEQFF. CDR3 DNA sequence: TGCAGCGCCCAGGGTAGCGGGGTTTACAATGAGCAGTTCTTC.

This clone was found a few times. V usage is TRBV11-2 and J usage is TRBJ2-7; D ambiguous. Trimming took off 4 bases at V and 6 bases at J, with 16 bases between the two ends. Looked up from germline, CDR1 is SGHAT and CDR2 is FQNNGV. CDR3 length equals 14 residues. The CDR3 DNA reads TGTGCCAGCAGCTCACCCCCTCCTAGACCCGAGCAGTACTTC. This translates into CASSSPPPRPEQYF.

The rearrangement uses TRBV10-1 and TRBJ1-5; D gene uncertain. Trimming took off 4 bases at V and 7 bases at J, with 11 bases between the two ends. This CDR3 is 13 amino acids long. The germline gives CDR1 WNHNN, CDR2 SYGVQD (reference sequence). The CDR3 reads CASSVPGGQPQHF. Here the CDR3 DNA reads TGCGCCAGCAGTGTACCTGGAGGGCAGCCCCAGCATTTT.

J is TRBJ2-1 and V is TRBV6-2 or TRBV6-3; the D is unclear. The germline V gene has CDR1 MNHEY and CDR2 SVGEGT. This CDR3 comprises 14 residues. Deletions cut 0 bases from V and 7 bases from J, with 10 bases between. For the CDR3, the DNA is TGTGCCAGCAGTTACTCGATTCGGAGAAATGAGCAGTTCTTC. Translating it yields CASSYSIRRNEQFF.

This CDR3 reads CASSLGTSQETQYF. Written as DNA, the CDR3 is TGCGCCAGCAGCTTGGGTACTAGCCAAGAGACCCAGTACTTC. V usage is TRBV5-1 and J usage is TRBJ2-5, with D perhaps TRBD2 (5 bases). Trimming stripped 0 bases from V and 1 base from J, with 7 bases between. The CDR3 totals 14 residues. Germline loops: CDR1 SGHRS, CDR2 YFSETQ.

The chain combines TRBV7-8 with TRBJ2-7; 9 bases are a match to TRBD2. Trimming at V came to 6 bases and at J to 2 bases, leaving 5 bases not matched to a gene. This CDR3 is 14 amino acids long. Germline loops: CDR1 SGHVS, CDR2 FQNEAQ. Here the CDR3 DNA reads TGTGCCAGCAGGCGGACTAGCGCCGCCTACGAGCAGTACTTC. This codes for CASRRTSAAYEQYF.

The V and J genes are TRBV27 and TRBJ2-1, with D tentatively TRBD1 (5 bases). V was pared by 8 bases and J by 8 bases, with 19 bases between. The CDR3 is made up of 14 amino acids. The germline V gene encodes CDR1 MNHEY and CDR2 SMNVEV (reference sequence). CDR3 sequence reads: CASFPSGPRDEQFF. CDR3 DNA: TGTGCCAGCTTCCCCTCGGGCCCCAGGGATGAGCAGTTCTTC.

This chain connects TRBV15 to TRBJ2-1, with D possibly matching TRBD1 (7 bases). V lost 1 base to trimming and J lost 13 bases, with 23 bases between them. This CDR3 spans 16 amino acids. CDR1 and CDR2 from the germline V gene are LNHNV and YYDKDF (reference sequence). The DNA for the CDR3 is TGTGCCACCAGCAGAGGAGGAGGGGGCCTAGGGTCCAAACAGTTCTTC. Translating gives CATSRGGGGLGSKQFF.

The chain employs TRBV15 and TRBJ2-5, with a tentative D call TRBD1 (8 bases). CDR1 is LNHNV and CDR2 is YYDKDF in the germline V gene (reference sequence). V was clipped by 2 bases and J by 5 bases, with 24 bases between them. The CDR3 covers 18 residues. Written as DNA, the CDR3 is TGTGCCACCAGCAGACCAAACCTCCGGACAGGGAGGGAGGAGACCCAGTACTTC. Protein product: CATSRPNLRTGREETQYF.

This clone was picked up one time. J is TRBJ1-2 and V is TRBV5-4, with 8 nucleotides matching TRBD1. The V and J ends lost 4 bases and 4 bases, in that order; junction bases with no gene match: 9. The CDR3 loop spans 15 amino acids. Germline V gives CDR1 SGHNT, CDR2 YYREEE (reference sequence). This chain's CDR3 is CASSEGQALGYGYTF. For the CDR3, the DNA is TGTGCCAGCAGCGAGGGACAGGCGCTAGGCTATGGCTACACCTTC.

This chain joins TRBV6-1 and TRBJ1-2; maybe TRBD1 (5 bases). Germline loops: CDR1 MNHNS, CDR2 SASEGT. Trimming took off 0 bases at V and 4 bases at J, with 12 bases between the two ends. The CDR3 contains 15 residues. The CDR3, as DNA: TGTGCCAGCAGTGAAGCGGGGAGCGGGACCTATGGCTACACCTTC. It codes for CASSEAGSGTYGYTF.

The gene calls are TRBV4-3 and TRBJ2-1, with D possibly matching TRBD2 (6 bases). The CDR3 spans 16 residues. Trimming removed 2 bases from V and 3 bases from J, with 14 bases in between. CDR1 and CDR2 from the germline V gene are LGHNA and YSLEER. The CDR3 DNA sequence: TGCGCCAGCAGCCAATCCCTAGCGACACTCTACAATGAGCAGTTCTTC. Protein product: CASSQSLATLYNEQFF.

The CDR3 bases are TGCAGCGTTTTGGTTCCCCCAGGCGAAGCTTTCTTT. Residues: CSVLVPPGEAFF. This chain uses TRBV29-1 with TRBJ1-1; no definite D call. Trimming cost V 5 bases and J 8 bases, with 15 bases left between them. Germline V lookup: CDR1 SQVTM, CDR2 ANQGSEA. This CDR3 contains 12 residues.

The chain recombines TRBV6-2 or TRBV6-3 with TRBJ1-1, with D perhaps TRBD1 (6 bases). The CDR3 totals 13 residues. V lost 4 bases and J 3 bases, leaving 9 bases between the germline ends. The germline V gene has CDR1 MNHEY and CDR2 SVGEGT. The CDR3: CASSLTGYTEAFF. As DNA, the CDR3 is TGTGCCAGCAGTTTGACAGGTTACACTGAAGCTTTCTTT.

The chain carries TRBV18 and TRBJ1-4; D gene uncertain. This CDR3 comprises 14 residues. The germline V and J ends were trimmed by 6 bases and 0 bases, with 8 bases remaining between them. Germline loops: CDR1 KGHSH, CDR2 LQKENI. CDR3 sequence reads: CASSALATNEKLFF. CDR3 coding DNA: TGTGCCAGCTCCGCGTTGGCAACTAATGAAAAACTGTTTTTT. Together with reference TRBV18 and TRBJ1-4, the CDR3 gives the full variable domain: NAGVMQNPRHLVRRRGQEARLRCSPMKGHSHVYWYRQLPEEGLKFMVYLQKENIIDESGMPKERFSAEFPKEGPSILRIQQVVRGDSAAYFCASSALATNEKLFFGSGTQLSVL.

The table lists this clone with a few counts. This rearrangement joins TRBV7-9 to TRBJ2-7; no clear D gene. CDR1 SEHNR and CDR2 FQNEAQ come from the germline V gene (reference sequence). This CDR3 has 13 amino acids. V was clipped by 1 base and J by 6 bases, with 10 bases between them. CDR3 sequence: CASSLELTGEQYF. The CDR3 DNA is TGTGCCAGCAGCTTAGAGTTGACGGGCGAGCAGTACTTC.

The gene calls are TRBV7-2 and TRBJ1-1; no firm D call. V was trimmed by 5 bases and J by 3 bases, leaving 10 bases between them. The CDR3 has 13 residues. Germline lookup yields CDR1 SGHTA and CDR2 FQGNSA. CDR3 nucleotides: TGTGCCAGCAGCGTCACAGTGTACACTGAAGCTTTCTTT. Translation: CASSVTVYTEAFF.

The chain has TRBV11-2 and TRBJ1-4, with 8 bases lining up with TRBD1. There are 15 residues in the CDR3. Germline trimming cut 5 bases from V and 3 bases from J; bases unmatched to any gene: 5. The germline V gene has CDR1 SGHAT and CDR2 FQNNGV. CDR3 nucleotide sequence: TGTGCCAGCAGCACACAGGGGGAGGCTAATGAAAAACTGTTTTTT. This sequence encodes CASSTQGEANEKLFF.

J is TRBJ1-2 and V is TRBV3-1 (or the pseudogene TRBV3-2), with D hard to call. The V end lost 4 bases, the J end lost 4 bases, and 16 bases lay between the germline ends. The CDR3 covers 15 residues. Germline V gene sequence: CDR1 LGHDT, CDR2 YNNKEL (reference sequence). This CDR3 is CASSRTEDGSYGYTF. For the CDR3, the DNA is TGTGCCAGCAGCCGAACAGAGGATGGGAGCTATGGCTACACCTTC.

This chain joins TRBV28 and TRBJ1-2; the match to TRBD1 covers 7 bases. The junction had 13 bases not matched to a gene; V was cut back by 6 bases and J by 6 bases. The CDR3 totals 15 residues. CDR1 and CDR2 (germline): MDHEN, SYDVKM. The CDR3 DNA follows: TGTGCCAGCAGCCCGACAGGGCAAAAAGCGAATGGCTACACCTTC. Its protein is CASSPTGQKANGYTF.

This clone was recorded once. J is TRBJ2-2 and V is TRBV28, with D hard to call. Between the trimmed V and J ends, which lost 6 bases and 7 bases, there was a span of 12 bases. Germline V gives CDR1 MDHEN, CDR2 SYDVKM. The CDR3 length is 13 residues. The DNA of the CDR3 is TGTGCCAGCAGCCCCCGGTCTGGCGGGGAGCTGTTTTTT. As protein: CASSPRSGGELFF.

The V call is TRBV27, the J call TRBJ1-2; possibly TRBD1 for D (5 bases). This CDR3 is 13 amino acids long. The germline CDR1 and CDR2 sequences are MNHEY and SMNVEV (reference sequence). V lost 2 bases and J 6 bases, leaving 10 bases between the germline ends. The CDR3 nucleotides are TGTGCCAGCAGTTTACAGGGTTTAGATGGCTACACCTTC. Translating gives CASSLQGLDGYTF.

The CDR3 protein is CASSLLASGSADTQYF. Here the CDR3 DNA reads TGTGCCAGCAGTTTATTGGCTAGCGGGAGTGCAGATACGCAGTATTTT. The chain uses TRBV27 and TRBJ2-3; 10 positions match TRBD2. The germline gives CDR1 MNHEY, CDR2 SMNVEV (reference sequence). This CDR3 is built from 16 residues. With 1 base clipped from V and 4 bases from J, the junction kept 5 bases outside the gene matches.

The chain is built from TRBV7-2 and TRBJ2-2; weak D call: TRBD2 (5 bases). V shed 1 base and J shed 5 bases, with 8 bases lying between them. Per the germline V gene, CDR1 is SGHTA and CDR2 is FQGNSA. The CDR3 is made up of 14 amino acids. CDR3 loop: CASSLVGGTGELFF. In DNA, the CDR3 is TGTGCCAGCAGCTTAGTAGGAGGAACCGGGGAGCTGTTTTTT.

The V gene is TRBV30, the J gene TRBJ1-1, with D possibly matching TRBD1 (6 bases). V was cut by 4 bases and J by 0 bases, with 12 bases left in between. Germline V gives CDR1 GTSNPN, CDR2 SVGIG (reference sequence). The length of the CDR3 is 14 residues. CDR3 DNA: TGTGCCTGGACAGGGGTTTCGATGAACACTGAAGCTTTCTTT. It is translated as CAWTGVSMNTEAFF.

The rearrangement links TRBV7-2 to TRBJ2-7; a weak D match, TRBD1 (5 bases). Trimming took off 4 bases at V and 2 bases at J, with 15 bases between the two ends. The CDR3 length is 15 residues. The germline V gene encodes CDR1 SGHTA and CDR2 FQGNSA. CDR3 DNA: TGTGCCAGCAGCTCCTCTAGGGGATCTCCCTACGAGCAGTACTTC. Its protein product is CASSSSRGSPYEQYF.

V usage is TRBV10-3 and J usage is TRBJ2-7, with 11 bases lining up with TRBD2. V lost 11 bases to trimming and J lost 5 bases; unmatched junction nucleotides: 14. Germline loops: CDR1 ENHRY, CDR2 SYGVKD. The CDR3 is 15 amino acids. The chain's CDR3 is CAPRLAGGPTHEQYF. The CDR3 DNA reads TGTGCCCCCCGGCTAGCGGGAGGCCCGACCCACGAGCAGTACTTC.

The chain couples TRBV30 to TRBJ1-1, with D maybe TRBD1 (5 bases). CDR1 is GTSNPN and CDR2 is SVGIG in the germline V gene (reference sequence). The germline V and J ends were trimmed by 4 bases and 3 bases, with 15 bases remaining between them. CDR3 length equals 14 residues. CDR3 DNA sequence: TGTGCCTGGATCTCCCAGGGTTTCGACACTGAAGCTTTCTTT. Protein: CAWISQGFDTEAFF.